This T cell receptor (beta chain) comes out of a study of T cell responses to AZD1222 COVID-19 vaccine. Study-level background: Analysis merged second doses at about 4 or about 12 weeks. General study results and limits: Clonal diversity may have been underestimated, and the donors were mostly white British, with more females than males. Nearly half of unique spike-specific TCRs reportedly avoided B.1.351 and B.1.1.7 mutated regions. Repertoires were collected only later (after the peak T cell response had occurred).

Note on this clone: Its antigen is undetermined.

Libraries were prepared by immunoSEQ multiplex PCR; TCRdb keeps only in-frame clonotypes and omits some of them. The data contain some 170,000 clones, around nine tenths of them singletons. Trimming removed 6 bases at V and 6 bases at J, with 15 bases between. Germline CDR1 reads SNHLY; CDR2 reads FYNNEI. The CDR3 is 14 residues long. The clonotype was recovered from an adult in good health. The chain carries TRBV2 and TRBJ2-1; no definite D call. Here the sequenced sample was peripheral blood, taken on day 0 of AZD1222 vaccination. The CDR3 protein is CASSVPSTLNEQFF. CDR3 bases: TGTGCCAGCAGCGTTCCCTCGACCCTCAATGAGCAGTTCTTC.